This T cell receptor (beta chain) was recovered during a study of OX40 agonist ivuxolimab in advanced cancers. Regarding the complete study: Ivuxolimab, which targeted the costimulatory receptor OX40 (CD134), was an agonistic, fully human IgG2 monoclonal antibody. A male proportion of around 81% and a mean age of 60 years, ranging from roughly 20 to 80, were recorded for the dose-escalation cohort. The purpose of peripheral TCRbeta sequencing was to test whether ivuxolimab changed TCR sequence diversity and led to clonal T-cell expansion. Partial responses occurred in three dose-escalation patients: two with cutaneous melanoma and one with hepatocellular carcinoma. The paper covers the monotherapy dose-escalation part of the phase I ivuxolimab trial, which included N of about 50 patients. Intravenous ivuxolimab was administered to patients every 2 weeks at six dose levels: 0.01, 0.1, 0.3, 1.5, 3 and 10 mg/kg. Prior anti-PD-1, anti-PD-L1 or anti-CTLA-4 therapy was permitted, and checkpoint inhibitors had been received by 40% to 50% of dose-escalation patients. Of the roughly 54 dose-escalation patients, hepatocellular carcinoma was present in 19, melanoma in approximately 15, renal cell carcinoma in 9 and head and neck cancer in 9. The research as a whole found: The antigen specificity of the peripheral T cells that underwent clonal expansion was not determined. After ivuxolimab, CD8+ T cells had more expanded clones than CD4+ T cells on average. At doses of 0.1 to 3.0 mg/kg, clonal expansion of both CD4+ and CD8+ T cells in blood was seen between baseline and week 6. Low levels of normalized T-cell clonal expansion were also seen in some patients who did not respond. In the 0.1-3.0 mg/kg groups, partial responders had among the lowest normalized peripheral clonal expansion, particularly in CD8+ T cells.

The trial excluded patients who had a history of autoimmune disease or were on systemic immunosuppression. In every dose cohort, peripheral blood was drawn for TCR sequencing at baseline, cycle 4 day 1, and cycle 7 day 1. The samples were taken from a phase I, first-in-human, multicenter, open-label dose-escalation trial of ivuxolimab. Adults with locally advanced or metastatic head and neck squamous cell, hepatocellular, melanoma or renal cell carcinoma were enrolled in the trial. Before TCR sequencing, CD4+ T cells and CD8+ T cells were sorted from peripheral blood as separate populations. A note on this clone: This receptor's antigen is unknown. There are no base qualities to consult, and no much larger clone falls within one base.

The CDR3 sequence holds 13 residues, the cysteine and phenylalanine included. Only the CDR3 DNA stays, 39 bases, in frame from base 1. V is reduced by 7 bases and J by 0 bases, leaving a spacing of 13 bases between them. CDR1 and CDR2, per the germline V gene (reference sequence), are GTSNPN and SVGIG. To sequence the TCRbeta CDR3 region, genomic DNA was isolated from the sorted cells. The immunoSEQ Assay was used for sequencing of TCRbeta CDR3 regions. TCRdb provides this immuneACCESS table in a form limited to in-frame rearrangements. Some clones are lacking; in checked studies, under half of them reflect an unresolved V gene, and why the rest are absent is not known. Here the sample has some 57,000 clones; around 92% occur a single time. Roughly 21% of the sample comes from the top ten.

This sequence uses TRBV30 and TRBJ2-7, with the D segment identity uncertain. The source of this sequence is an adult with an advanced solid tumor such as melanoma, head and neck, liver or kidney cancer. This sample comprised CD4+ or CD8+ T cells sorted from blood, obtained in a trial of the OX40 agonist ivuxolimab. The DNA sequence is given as TGTGCCTTCGGACGTAGGAGCTCCTACGAGCAGTACTTC. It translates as CAFGRRSSYEQYF.